The 20 T cell receptor beta chains reported below all come from one sample, sequenced in a study of cytomegalovirus exposure and HLA in healthy donors. The PCR made use of 60 Vbeta and 13 Jbeta primers. Some clones are missing from TCRdb's copy, which holds only in-frame ones; the method was immunoSEQ multiplex PCR. The top ten hold around 6% of the sample, which has around 170,000 clones, 60% to 85% seen once. Specimen: PBMCs. Receptors originate from a man between 35 and 55 years old in good health and CMV-seronegative.

The chain couples TRBV14 to TRBJ2-7; 9 positions agree with TRBD1. The CDR3 contains 13 residues. The J segment lost 12 bases and the V segment lost 1 base, leaving 7 bases of the junction unmatched. Germline values: CDR1 SGHDN, CDR2 FVKESK. CDR3 DNA: TGTGCCAGCAGCCAAGCCGGGACAGGGCGGCCGTACTTC. Encoded protein: CASSQAGTGRPYF.

The rearrangement links TRBV2 to TRBJ2-7, with D perhaps matching TRBD2 (5 bases). Germline lookup yields CDR1 SNHLY and CDR2 FYNNEI. Trimming pared 3 bases from V and 7 bases from J, leaving 16 bases between. The CDR3 extends over 14 amino acids. The CDR3 sequence: CASSEERAWGEQYF. Here the CDR3 DNA reads TGTGCCAGCAGTGAGGAGAGGGCCTGGGGAGAGCAGTACTTC.

V gene TRBV11-3 combines with J gene TRBJ2-3; D is perhaps TRBD1 (6 bases). This CDR3 spans 14 amino acids. CDR1 SGHNT and CDR2 YENEEA come from the germline V gene. The germline V and J ends were trimmed by 5 bases and 4 bases, with 13 bases remaining between them. The CDR3 DNA is TGTGCCAGCAGCCCACGACAGGTTTCAGATACGCAGTATTTT. The encoded protein is CASSPRQVSDTQYF. The full variable domain, its missing parts supplied by reference TRBV11-3 and TRBJ2-3, is EAGVVQSPRYKIIEKKQPVAFWCNPISGHNTLYWYLQNLGQGPELLIRYENEEAVDDSQLPKDRFSAERLKGVDSTLKIQPAELGDSAVYLCASSPRQVSDTQYFGPGTRLTVL.

The chain carries TRBV11-3 and TRBJ2-1, with TRBD1 as a possible D gene (6 bases). From germline, CDR1 is SGHNT and CDR2 YENEEA. V lost 2 bases to trimming and J lost 4 bases, with 15 bases between them. This CDR3 contains 16 residues. This chain's CDR3 is CASSLTGPLGYNEQFF. As DNA, the CDR3 is TGTGCCAGCAGCTTAACAGGGCCTTTGGGGTACAATGAGCAGTTCTTC. The full variable domain, its missing parts supplied by reference TRBV11-3 and TRBJ2-1, is EAGVVQSPRYKIIEKKQPVAFWCNPISGHNTLYWYLQNLGQGPELLIRYENEEAVDDSQLPKDRFSAERLKGVDSTLKIQPAELGDSAVYLCASSLTGPLGYNEQFFGPGTRLTVL.

V and J are TRBV7-2 and TRBJ2-5; TRBD1 matches at 9 bases. Trimming removed 0 bases from V and 1 base from J; junction bases left unmatched: 0. The CDR3 runs to 15 residues. Germline V gives CDR1 SGHTA, CDR2 FQGNSA. CDR3 region: CASSLAGQGQETQYF. The CDR3 bases are TGTGCCAGCAGCTTAGCGGGACAGGGCCAAGAGACCCAGTACTTC.

This clone occurred a few times. This chain connects TRBV7-9 to TRBJ1-1, with a possible D match to TRBD1 (6 bases). The CDR3 spans 14 residues. Trimming cost V 5 bases and J 7 bases, with 17 bases left between them. Germline CDR1 SEHNR, CDR2 FQNEAQ (reference sequence). The CDR3 reads CASSPNRAAFEAFF. In DNA, the CDR3 is TGTGCCAGCAGCCCAAACAGGGCGGCCTTTGAAGCTTTCTTT.

This clone has only a few counts. The V call is TRBV18, the J call TRBJ1-4, with D tentatively TRBD1 (6 bases). Germline V gene lookup returns CDR1 KGHSH and CDR2 LQKENI. Trimming took 2 bases from V and 8 from J, leaving 12 bases between them. This CDR3 is built from 14 residues. The CDR3 sequence: CASSPNRVEEKLFF. Here the CDR3 DNA reads TGTGCCAGCTCACCAAACAGGGTCGAAGAAAAACTGTTTTTT.

The chain carries TRBV6-5 and TRBJ2-1; 10 bases are shared with TRBD2. The V and J ends lost 5 bases and 10 bases, in that order; junction bases with no gene match: 11. The CDR3 spans 15 residues. The germline V gene encodes CDR1 MNHEY and CDR2 SVGAGI. The DNA for the CDR3 is TGTGCCAGCAGTAACGGCGGGACTAGCGCTCGGGAGCAGTTCTTC. Encoded protein: CASSNGGTSAREQFF.

The chain couples TRBV6-1 to TRBJ1-2, with a weak D call TRBD1 (5 bases). V dropped 3 bases and J dropped 6 bases, with 14 bases sitting between them. Germline V gives CDR1 MNHNS, CDR2 SASEGT. The CDR3 sequence is 14 residues long. The CDR3 nucleotides are TGTGCCAGCAGTGAGGACCGCGGGGACGATGGCTACACCTTC. Translated, it gives CASSEDRGDDGYTF.

This chain joins TRBV2 and TRBJ2-1; D call uncertain. The germline CDR1 and CDR2 sequences are SNHLY and FYNNEI. Deletions cut 6 bases from V and 0 bases from J, with 6 bases between. The CDR3 extends over 13 amino acids. The CDR3 nucleotides are TGTGCCAGCAGAGAGGACTCCTACAATGAGCAGTTCTTC. Residues: CASREDSYNEQFF.

The chain's CDR3 is CASRQGANYGYTF. Written as DNA, the CDR3 is TGTGCCAGCAGACAGGGAGCTAACTATGGCTACACCTTC. This chain uses TRBV6-5 with TRBJ1-2; tentative D call: TRBD1 (6 bases). The germline V and J ends were trimmed by 6 bases and 0 bases, with 8 bases remaining between them. Germline lookup yields CDR1 MNHEY and CDR2 SVGAGI. This CDR3 region has 13 residues.

The V and J genes are TRBV6-5 and TRBJ1-1; perhaps TRBD1 as D (5 bases). Germline lookup yields CDR1 MNHEY and CDR2 SVGAGI. The CDR3 extends over 12 amino acids. Trimming stripped 6 bases from V and 11 bases from J, with 16 bases between. The CDR3 reads CASSGTLRGAFF. The DNA of the CDR3 is TGTGCCAGCAGCGGGACTCTACGGGGGGCTTTCTTT.

The V call is TRBV6-5, the J call TRBJ1-1; D gene ambiguous. Trimming removed 5 bases from V and 4 bases from J, with 5 bases in between. There are 11 residues in the CDR3. Germline CDR1 MNHEY, CDR2 SVGAGI. The CDR3 loop is CASSRSTEAFF. The CDR3 bases are TGTGCCAGCAGTCGGAGCACTGAAGCTTTCTTT.

DNA for the CDR3: TGTGCCAGCAGCTCCCGCGGGACGGTGGGGTCAGATACGCAGTATTTT. Translating gives CASSSRGTVGSDTQYF. The chain employs TRBV7-2 and TRBJ2-3; D may be TRBD2 (6 bases). The CDR3 consists of 16 residues. The V gene lost 4 bases and the J gene lost 4 bases, with 18 bases spanning the gap. Germline V gene data show CDR1 as SGHTA and CDR2 as FQGNSA.

V is TRBV2 and J is TRBJ2-7, with D unresolved. With 7 bases removed from V and 3 bases from J, the gap between germline ends came to 13 bases. The CDR3 covers 13 residues. Germline V lookup: CDR1 SNHLY, CDR2 FYNNEI. CDR3 residues: CASIVTENYEQYF. In DNA, the CDR3 is TGTGCCAGCATCGTTACAGAGAACTACGAGCAGTACTTC.

This chain joins TRBV7-2 and TRBJ1-1; 9 bases are a match to TRBD1. CDR1 SGHTA and CDR2 FQGNSA come from the germline V gene. V was clipped by 5 bases and J by 4 bases; unmatched bases: 8. The CDR3 extends over 15 amino acids. In DNA, the CDR3 is TGTGCCAGCAGCCTACGGGACAGGGAGGGCACTGAAGCTTTCTTT. Its protein product is CASSLRDREGTEAFF.

The V and J genes are TRBV5-1 and TRBJ1-3; no reliable D call. In germline, CDR1 is SGHRS, CDR2 YFSETQ. The CDR3 totals 14 residues. V gave up 3 bases and J gave up 0 bases, with 7 bases separating them. The CDR3 reads CASSSHTSGNTIYF. DNA of the CDR3: TGCGCCAGCAGCTCCCACACCTCTGGAAACACCATATATTTT.

This sequence joins TRBV7-9 and TRBJ2-1, with a possible D match to TRBD2 (7 bases). CDR1 is SEHNR, CDR2 FQNEAQ, per germline (reference sequence). V lost 2 bases to trimming and J lost 3 bases, with 14 bases between them. The CDR3 spans 16 residues. This CDR3 is CASSLLAGADYNEQFF. In nucleotides, the CDR3 is TGTGCCAGCAGCTTACTCGCGGGGGCCGACTACAATGAGCAGTTCTTC.

The table lists this clone with a few counts. The gene calls are TRBV28 and TRBJ1-5; TRBD1 matches at 8 bases. Germline trimming cut 8 bases from V and 2 bases from J; bases unmatched to any gene: 5. CDR1 and CDR2 from the germline V gene are MDHEN and SYDVKM. The CDR3 runs 14 residues. CDR3 sequence (DNA): TGTGCCAGCCAGGACAGGGTTGGCAATCAGCCCCAGCATTTT. It codes for CASQDRVGNQPQHF.

This rearrangement joins TRBV6-4 to TRBJ2-1; 14 bases map to TRBD2. Trimming took 8 bases from V and 7 from J; bases not matched to a gene: 4. The CDR3 consists of 14 residues. Germline CDR1 and CDR2: MRHNA and SNTAGT. As DNA, the CDR3 is TGTGCCAGCGGAAGACTAGCGGGAGGGAATGAGCAGTTCTTC. This codes for CASGRLAGGNEQFF.